This T cell receptor beta chain emerged from a study of T-cell memory formation after mild COVID-19. The wider study: Most TCR clusters belonged to a single donor. Points from the study as a whole: Day 15 to 85 contracting clones showed balanced CD4/CD8; later expanders leaned CD4+. Chiefly within CM and EM were the contracting CD4+ clones; CD8+ ones were within EMRA. There was no confirmation that second-wave clones peaking on day 37 were SARS-CoV-2 specific.

TCRdb fed the 5' RACE reads into MiXCR, producing one record per CDR3 protein. The sample shows 270,000 or so distinct CDR3 sequences, more than 15% of them seen only once. This clonotype showed up just a few times. The target antigen is unknown. V lost 7 bases to trimming and J lost 5 bases; unmatched junction nucleotides: 9. Looked up from germline, CDR1 is SQVTM and CDR2 is ANQGSEA. This CDR3 has 14 residues. The source material was PBMCs or a T cell subset sorted from them (not recorded which). The sequence was collected from a man in his late teens or twenties who had mild COVID-19 (a few samples of this study predate the infection). Cell type and time point are not known. This chain uses TRBV29-1 with TRBJ2-2; 8 positions agree with TRBD1. CDR3 sequence (DNA): TGCAGCGCTCGGGGTCAGGGGGCTACCGGGGAGCTGTTTTTT. This codes for CSARGQGATGELFF.